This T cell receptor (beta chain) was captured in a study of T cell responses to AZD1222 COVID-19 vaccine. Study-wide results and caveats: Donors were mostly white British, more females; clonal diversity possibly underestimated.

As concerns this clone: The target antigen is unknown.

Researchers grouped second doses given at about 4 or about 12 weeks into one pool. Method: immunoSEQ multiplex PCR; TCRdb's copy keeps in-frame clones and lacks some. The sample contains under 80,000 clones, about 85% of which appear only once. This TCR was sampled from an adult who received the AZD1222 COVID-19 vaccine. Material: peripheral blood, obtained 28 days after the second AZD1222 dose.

The DNA for the CDR3 is TGTGCCAGCAGCTTGGGGCTGGGGGTCAGCTATGGCTACACCTTC. Protein: CASSLGLGVSYGYTF. The chain combines TRBV5-5 with TRBJ1-2; weak D call: TRBD1 (5 bases). Germline V gives CDR1 SGHKS, CDR2 YYEKEE (reference sequence). The CDR3 runs 15 residues. Trimming shortened V by 0 bases and J by 4 bases, and 13 bases separated the two germline ends.